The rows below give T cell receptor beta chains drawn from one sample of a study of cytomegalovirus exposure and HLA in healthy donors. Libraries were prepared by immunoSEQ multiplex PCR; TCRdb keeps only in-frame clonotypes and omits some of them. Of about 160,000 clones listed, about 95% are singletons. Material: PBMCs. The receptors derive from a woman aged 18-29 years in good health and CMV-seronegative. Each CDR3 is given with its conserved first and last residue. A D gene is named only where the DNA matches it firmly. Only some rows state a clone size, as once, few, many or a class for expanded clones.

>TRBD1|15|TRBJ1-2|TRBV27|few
TGTGCCAGCAGCCCAGATTGGACAGGGGCCTATGGCTACACCTTC
CASSPDWTGAYGYTF
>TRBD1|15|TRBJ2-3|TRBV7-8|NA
TGTGCCAGCAGCTTCCGGGACAGGAACACAGATACGCAGTATTTT
CASSFRDRNTDTQYF
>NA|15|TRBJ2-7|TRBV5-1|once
TGCGCCAGCAGCCCTAGTACAGGGCTCTCCTACGAGCAGTACTTC
CASSPSTGLSYEQYF
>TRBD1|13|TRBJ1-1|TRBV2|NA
TGTGCCAGCAGAACCGGACAGGGTGTTGAAGCTTTCTTT
CASRTGQGVEAFF
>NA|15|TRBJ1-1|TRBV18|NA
TGTGCCAGCTCACCGAGGCGGGAGATGAACACTGAAGCTTTCTTT
CASSPRREMNTEAFF
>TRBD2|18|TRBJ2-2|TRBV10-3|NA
TGTGCCATCAGTGATTATTGGGCTAGCGGGGGAAACACCGGGGAGCTGTTTTTT
CAISDYWASGGNTGELFF
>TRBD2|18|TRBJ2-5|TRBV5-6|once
TGTGCCAGCAGCTCGGGGGCCGAGCGGGGGCAAACCCCAGAGACCCAGTACTTC
CASSSGAERGQTPETQYF
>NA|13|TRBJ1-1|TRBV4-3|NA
TGCGCCAGCAGCCCCGGGGTGAACACTGAAGCTTTCTTT
CASSPGVNTEAFF
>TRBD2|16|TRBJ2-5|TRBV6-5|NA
TGTGCCAGCAGTTACTCGACCCCGGGGGGAAAGGAGACCCAGTACTTC
CASSYSTPGGKETQYF
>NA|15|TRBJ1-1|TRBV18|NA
TGTGCCAGCTCACCAGTGGCGGGGACCGGCACTGAAGCTTTCTTT
CASSPVAGTGTEAFF
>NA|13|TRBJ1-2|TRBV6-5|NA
TGTGCCAGCAGTCACCAGGTCATCTATGGCTACACCTTC
CASSHQVIYGYTF
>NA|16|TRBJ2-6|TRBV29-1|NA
TGCAGCGTTGAGACGGGGTTGCACTCTGGGGCCAACGTCCTGACTTTC
CSVETGLHSGANVLTF
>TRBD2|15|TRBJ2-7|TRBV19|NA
TGTGCCAGTAGACCCACTAGCGGGGGAGTAGGCGAGCAGTACTTC
CASRPTSGGVGEQYF
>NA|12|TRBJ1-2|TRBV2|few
TGTGCCAGCAGTGTCCGGGATTATGGCTACACCTTC
CASSVRDYGYTF
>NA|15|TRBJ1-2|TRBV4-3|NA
TGCGCCAGCAGCCGCGGCAGGGGTGGTGGCTATGGCTACACCTTC
CASSRGRGGGYGYTF
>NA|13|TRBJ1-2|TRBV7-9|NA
TGTGCCAGCAGCCGCGGACAGAACTATGGCTACACCTTC
CASSRGQNYGYTF
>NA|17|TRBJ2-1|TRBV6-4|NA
TGTGCCAGCAGTCCCGGGGGGCAGGGAGACCCCTACAATGAGCAGTTCTTC
CASSPGGQGDPYNEQFF
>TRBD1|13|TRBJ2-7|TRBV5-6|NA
TGTGCCAGCAGCTTGGTCCCAGGGGGCGAGCAGTACTTC
CASSLVPGGEQYF
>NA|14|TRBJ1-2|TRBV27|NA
TGTGCCAGCAGTCCCATTACAGGGTTCTATGGCTACACCTTC
CASSPITGFYGYTF
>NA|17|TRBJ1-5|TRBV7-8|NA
TGTGCCAGCAGCTTAGTAGGGGGGGCGCGCGGCAATCAGCCCCAGCATTTT
CASSLVGGARGNQPQHF
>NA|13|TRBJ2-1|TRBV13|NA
TGTGCCAGCGGTGGGGCGACCTACAATGAGCAGTTCTTC
CASGGATYNEQFF
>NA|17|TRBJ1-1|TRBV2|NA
TGTGCCAGCAGTGAAGGGGGTCGGAGGGGCCTGAACACTGAAGCTTTCTTT
CASSEGGRRGLNTEAFF
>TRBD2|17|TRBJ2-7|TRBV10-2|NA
TGCGCCAGCAGTGAGCTGTTTCGCGGGGGAGCTTCCTACGAGCAGTACTTC
CASSELFRGGASYEQYF
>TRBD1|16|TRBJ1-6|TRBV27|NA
TGTGCCAGCAGACCCCAACAGGGGTCCTATAATTCACCCCTCCACTTT
CASRPQQGSYNSPLHF
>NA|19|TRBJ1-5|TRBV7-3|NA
TGTGCCAGCAGCCACAACATCCGAGGAGGGACGGATAGCAATCAGCCCCAGCATTTT
CASSHNIRGGTDSNQPQHF
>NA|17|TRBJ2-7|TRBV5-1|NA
TGCGCCAGCAGCACTGACCCAAGACAGCTCAACCCCTACGAGCAGTACTTC
CASSTDPRQLNPYEQYF
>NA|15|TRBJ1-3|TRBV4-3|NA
TGCGCCAGCAGCCAAGTCGTCGGCCAGGGGAACACCATATATTTT
CASSQVVGQGNTIYF
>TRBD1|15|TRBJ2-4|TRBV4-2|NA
TGTGCCAGCAGCCAAGCGGACGGGACAGGGGACATTCAGTACTTC
CASSQADGTGDIQYF
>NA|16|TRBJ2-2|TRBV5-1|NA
TGCGCCAGCAGCTTCGAGGGACTCTTAAGCACCGGGGAGCTGTTTTTT
CASSFEGLLSTGELFF
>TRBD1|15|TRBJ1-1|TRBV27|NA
TGTGCCAGCAGACAGGGGGGGAGTATTAACACTGAAGCTTTCTTT
CASRQGGSINTEAFF
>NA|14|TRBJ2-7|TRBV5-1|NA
TGCGCCAGCAGCAGCACAGGGTGGTGGTACGAGCAGTACTTC
CASSSTGWWYEQYF
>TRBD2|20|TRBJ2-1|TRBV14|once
TGTGCCAGCAGCCGGGTCGTTCTAGCGGGTCCCCGTATGGATTACAATGAGCAGTTCTTC
CASSRVVLAGPRMDYNEQFF
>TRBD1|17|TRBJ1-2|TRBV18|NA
TGTGCCAGCTTGACCGGCCAGGGACAGGATCTACGAGATGGCTACACCTTC
CASLTGQGQDLRDGYTF
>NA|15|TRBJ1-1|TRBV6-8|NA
TGTGCCAGCAGTCTCTCAGGGACACCAACCACTGAAGCTTTCTTT
CASSLSGTPTTEAFF
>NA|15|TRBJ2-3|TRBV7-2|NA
TGTGCCAGCAGCTTACTAGAAGGGGGCACAGATACGCAGTATTTT
CASSLLEGGTDTQYF
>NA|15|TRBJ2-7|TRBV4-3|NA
TGCGCCAGCAGCCAAGAGAGGGGGTCCTCCTACGAGCAGTACTTC
CASSQERGSSYEQYF
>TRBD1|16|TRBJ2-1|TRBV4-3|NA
TGCGCCAGCAGCCAAGATCGGGGACAGGGGTTCGATGAGCAGTTCTTC
CASSQDRGQGFDEQFF
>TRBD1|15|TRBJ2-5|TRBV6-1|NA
TGTGCCAGCAGTGAGTTTAGGACAGGGCTGGAGACCCAGTACTTC
CASSEFRTGLETQYF
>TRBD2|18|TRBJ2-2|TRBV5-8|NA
TGTGCCAGCCACGCATGGAGAAGCTCGGGGGGATTGTCCGGGGAGCTGTTTTTT
CASHAWRSSGGLSGELFF
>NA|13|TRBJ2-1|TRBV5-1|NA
TGCGCCAGCAGCTTAGGCGGGGGCAGTGAGCAGTTCTTC
CASSLGGGSEQFF
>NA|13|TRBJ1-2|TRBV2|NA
TGTGCCAGCAGCCCTTTGGGCAGCCTGTGGTACACCTTC
CASSPLGSLWYTF
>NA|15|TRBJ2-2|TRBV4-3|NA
TGCGCCAGCAGCCAAGTTCAGATTGACACCGGGGAGCTGTTTTTT
CASSQVQIDTGELFF
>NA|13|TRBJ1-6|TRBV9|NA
TGTGCCAGCACACAGGAACATAATTCACCCCTCCACTTT
CASTQEHNSPLHF
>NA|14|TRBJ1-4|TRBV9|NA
TGTGCCAGCAGCGTAACGGCAACTAATGAAAAACTGTTTTTT
CASSVTATNEKLFF
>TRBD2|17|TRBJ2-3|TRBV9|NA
TGTGCCAGCAGCGTAGCTACTAGCGGGGGGAGCACAGATACGCAGTATTTT
CASSVATSGGSTDTQYF
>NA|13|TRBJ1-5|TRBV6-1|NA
TGTGCCAGCACCCCGACACAGAATCAGCCCCAGCATTTT
CASTPTQNQPQHF
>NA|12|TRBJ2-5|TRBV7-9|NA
TGTGCCAGCAGCTTATTCGGGGAGACCCAGTACTTC
CASSLFGETQYF
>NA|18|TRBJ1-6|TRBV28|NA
TGTGCCAGCAGCACTTCGGGGAGTGGGAGCTCCTATAATTCACCCCTCCACTTT
CASSTSGSGSSYNSPLHF
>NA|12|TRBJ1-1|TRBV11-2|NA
TGTGCCAGCAGCCTGAGGGGGTTTGAAGCTTTCTTT
CASSLRGFEAFF
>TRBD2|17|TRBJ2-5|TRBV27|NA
TGTGCCAGCAGTCTCACTAGCGGGGGGGCACTACAAGAGACCCAGTACTTC
CASSLTSGGALQETQYF
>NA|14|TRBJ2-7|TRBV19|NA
TGTGCCAGTAGTACCTACGACGGGAACTACGAGCAGTACTTC
CASSTYDGNYEQYF
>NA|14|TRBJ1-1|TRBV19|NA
TGTGCCAGTAGTACGGCGGGCGGGGACACTGAAGCTTTCTTT
CASSTAGGDTEAFF
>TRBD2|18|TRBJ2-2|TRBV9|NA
TGTGCCAGCAGCGTAGATAAAGCGGGGGGTCTTAACACCGGGGAGCTGTTTTTT
CASSVDKAGGLNTGELFF
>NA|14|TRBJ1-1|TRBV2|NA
TGTGCCAGCACCCGTGGTAGTATGTACACTGAAGCTTTCTTT
CASTRGSMYTEAFF
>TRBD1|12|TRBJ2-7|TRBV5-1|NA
TGCGCCAGCAGCCGGGACAGCTACGAGCAGTACTTC
CASSRDSYEQYF
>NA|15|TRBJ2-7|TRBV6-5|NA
TGTGCCAGCAGTGGTATGCAGGGTCCCCCCTACGAGCAGTACTTC
CASSGMQGPPYEQYF
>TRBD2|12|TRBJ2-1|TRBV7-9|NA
TGTGCCAGCAGCTCCCTAGCGGATGAGCAGTTCTTC
CASSSLADEQFF
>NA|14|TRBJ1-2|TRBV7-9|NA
TGTGCCAGCAGCTTAGAGGCAGGGAACTATGGCTACACCTTC
CASSLEAGNYGYTF
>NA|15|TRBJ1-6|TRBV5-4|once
TGTGCCAGCAGCTCTGGTGCGGAAGGTAATTCACCCCTCCACTTT
CASSSGAEGNSPLHF
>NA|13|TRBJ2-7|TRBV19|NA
TGTGCCAGTAGGAACGGAGGGTCCTACGAGCAGTACTTC
CASRNGGSYEQYF